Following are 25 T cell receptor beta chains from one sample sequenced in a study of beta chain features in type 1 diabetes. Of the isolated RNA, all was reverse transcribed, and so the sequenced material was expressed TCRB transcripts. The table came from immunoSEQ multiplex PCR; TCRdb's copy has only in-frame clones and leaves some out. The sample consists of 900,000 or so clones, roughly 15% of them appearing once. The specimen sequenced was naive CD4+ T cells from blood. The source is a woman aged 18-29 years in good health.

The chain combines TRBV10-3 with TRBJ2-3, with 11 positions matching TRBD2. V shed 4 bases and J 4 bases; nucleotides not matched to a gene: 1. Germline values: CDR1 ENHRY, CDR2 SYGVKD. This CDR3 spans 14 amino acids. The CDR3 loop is CAISGLAGSDTQYF. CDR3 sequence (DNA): TGTGCCATCAGTGGACTAGCGGGATCAGATACGCAGTATTTT.

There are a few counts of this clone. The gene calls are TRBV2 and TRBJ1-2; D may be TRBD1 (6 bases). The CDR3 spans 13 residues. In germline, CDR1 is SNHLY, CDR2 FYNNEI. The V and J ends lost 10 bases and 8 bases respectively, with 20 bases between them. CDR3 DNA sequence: TGTGCCATAGGACCCCAGGGGATGGGAGGCTACACCTTC. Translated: CAIGPQGMGGYTF.

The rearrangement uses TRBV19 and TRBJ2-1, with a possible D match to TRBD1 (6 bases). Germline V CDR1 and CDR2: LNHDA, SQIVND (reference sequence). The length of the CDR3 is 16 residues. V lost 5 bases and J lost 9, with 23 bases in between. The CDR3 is CASSSAPGTPRGEQFF. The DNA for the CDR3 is TGTGCCAGTAGTTCTGCCCCTGGGACACCAAGGGGTGAGCAGTTCTTC. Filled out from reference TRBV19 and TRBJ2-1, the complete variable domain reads DGGITQSPKYLFRKEGQNVTLSCEQNLNHDAMYWYRQDPGQGLRLIYYSQIVNDFQKGDIAEGYSVSREKKESFPLTVTSAQKNPTAFYLCASSSAPGTPRGEQFFGPGTRLTVL.

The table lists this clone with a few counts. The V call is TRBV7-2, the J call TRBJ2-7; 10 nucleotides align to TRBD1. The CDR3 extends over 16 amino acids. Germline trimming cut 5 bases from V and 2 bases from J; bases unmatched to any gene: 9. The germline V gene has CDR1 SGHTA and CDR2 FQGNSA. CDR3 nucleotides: TGTGCCAGCAGCGAGACCGGACAGGGGGTTACCTACGAGCAGTACTTC. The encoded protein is CASSETGQGVTYEQYF.

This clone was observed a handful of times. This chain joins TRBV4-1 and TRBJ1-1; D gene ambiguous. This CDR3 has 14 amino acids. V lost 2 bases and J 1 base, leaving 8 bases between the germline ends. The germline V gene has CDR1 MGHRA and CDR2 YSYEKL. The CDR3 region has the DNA TGCGCCAGCAGCCAAAGTGGCAGGAACACTGAAGCTTTCTTT. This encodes CASSQSGRNTEAFF.

The DNA for the CDR3 is TGTGCCAGCAGCCCAGGGACATCCGCCAACACTGAAGCTTTCTTT. Translating it yields CASSPGTSANTEAFF. This rearrangement joins TRBV9 to TRBJ1-1, with a weak D call TRBD1 (6 bases). Trimming left V 4 bases short and J 2 bases short, with 15 bases between. This CDR3 is 15 amino acids long. The germline gives CDR1 SGDLS, CDR2 YYNGEE.

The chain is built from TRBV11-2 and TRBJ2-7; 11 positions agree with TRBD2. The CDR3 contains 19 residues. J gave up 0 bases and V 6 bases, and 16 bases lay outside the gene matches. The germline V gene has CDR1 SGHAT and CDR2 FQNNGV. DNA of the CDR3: TGTGCCAGCAGGCCGATAGCGGGAGGGCCTAGGGTAAGCTCCTACGAGCAGTACTTC. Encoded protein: CASRPIAGGPRVSSYEQYF.

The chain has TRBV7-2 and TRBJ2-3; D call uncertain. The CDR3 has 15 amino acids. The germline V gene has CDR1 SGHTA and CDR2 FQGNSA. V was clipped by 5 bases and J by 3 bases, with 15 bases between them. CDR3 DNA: TGTGCCAGCAGCCCCCAAGCGAGCTCGACAGATACGCAGTATTTT. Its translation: CASSPQASSTDTQYF. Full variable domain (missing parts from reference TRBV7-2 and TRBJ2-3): GAGVSQSPSNKVTEKGKDVELRCDPISGHTALYWYRQSLGQGLEFLIYFQGNSAPDKSGLPSDRFSAERTGGSVSTLTIQRTQQEDSAVYLCASSPQASSTDTQYFGPGTRLTVL.

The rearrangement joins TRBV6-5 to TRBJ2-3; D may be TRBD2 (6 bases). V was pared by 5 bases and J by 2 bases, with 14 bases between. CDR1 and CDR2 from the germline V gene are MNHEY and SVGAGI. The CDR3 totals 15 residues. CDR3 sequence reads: CASSTGLPITDTQYF. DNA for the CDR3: TGTGCCAGCAGTACGGGACTTCCGATCACAGATACGCAGTATTTT.

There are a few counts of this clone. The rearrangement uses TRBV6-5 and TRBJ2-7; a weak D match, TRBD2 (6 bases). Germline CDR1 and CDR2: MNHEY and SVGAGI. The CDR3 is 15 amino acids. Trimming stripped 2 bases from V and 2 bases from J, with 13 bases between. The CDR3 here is CASSYGGVGAYEQYF. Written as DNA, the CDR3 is TGTGCCAGCAGTTACGGCGGGGTCGGAGCCTACGAGCAGTACTTC.

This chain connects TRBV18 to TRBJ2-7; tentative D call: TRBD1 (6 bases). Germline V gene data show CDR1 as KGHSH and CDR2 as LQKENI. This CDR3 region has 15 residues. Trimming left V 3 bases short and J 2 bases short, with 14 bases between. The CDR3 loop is CASSPVTGATYEQYF. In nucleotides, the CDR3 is TGTGCCAGCTCACCGGTGACAGGCGCCACCTACGAGCAGTACTTC. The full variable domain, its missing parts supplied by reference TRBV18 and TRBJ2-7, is NAGVMQNPRHLVRRRGQEARLRCSPMKGHSHVYWYRQLPEEGLKFMVYLQKENIIDESGMPKERFSAEFPKEGPSILRIQQVVRGDSAAYFCASSPVTGATYEQYFGPGTRLTVT.

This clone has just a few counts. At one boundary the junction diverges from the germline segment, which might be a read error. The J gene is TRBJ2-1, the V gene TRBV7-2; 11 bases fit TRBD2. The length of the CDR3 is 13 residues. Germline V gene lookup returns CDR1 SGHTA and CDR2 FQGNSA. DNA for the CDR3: TGTGCCAGCAGCCGACTTGGGACTAGCGGCCCCCTCTTC. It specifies CASSRLGTSGPLF.

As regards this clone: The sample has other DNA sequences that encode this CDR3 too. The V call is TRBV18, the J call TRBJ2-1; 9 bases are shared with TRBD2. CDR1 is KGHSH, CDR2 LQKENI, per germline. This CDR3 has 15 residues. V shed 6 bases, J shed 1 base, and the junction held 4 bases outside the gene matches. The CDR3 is CASSPGLASYNEQFF. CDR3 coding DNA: TGTGCCAGCTCGCCAGGACTAGCGTCCTACAATGAGCAGTTCTTC. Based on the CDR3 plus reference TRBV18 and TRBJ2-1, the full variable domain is NAGVMQNPRHLVRRRGQEARLRCSPMKGHSHVYWYRQLPEEGLKFMVYLQKENIIDESGMPKERFSAEFPKEGPSILRIQQVVRGDSAAYFCASSPGLASYNEQFFGPGTRLTVL.

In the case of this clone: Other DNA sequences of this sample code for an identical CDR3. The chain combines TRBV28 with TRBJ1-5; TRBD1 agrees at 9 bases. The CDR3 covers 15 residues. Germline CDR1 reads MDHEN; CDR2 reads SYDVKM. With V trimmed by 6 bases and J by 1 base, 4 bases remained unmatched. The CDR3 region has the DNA TGTGCCAGCAGAACAGGGGGCGGAAGCAATCAGCCCCAGCATTTT. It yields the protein CASRTGGGSNQPQHF.

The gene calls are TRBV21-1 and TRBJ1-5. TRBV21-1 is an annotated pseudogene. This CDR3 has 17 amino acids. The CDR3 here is CANNLGGNAPSNQPQHF. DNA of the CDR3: TGTGCCAACAACCTGGGAGGAAACGCGCCCAGCAATCAGCCCCAGCATTTT.

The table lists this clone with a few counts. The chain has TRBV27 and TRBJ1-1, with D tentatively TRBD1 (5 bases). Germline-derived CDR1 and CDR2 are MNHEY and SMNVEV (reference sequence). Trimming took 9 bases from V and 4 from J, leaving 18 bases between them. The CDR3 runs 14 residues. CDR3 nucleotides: TGTGCCAGTATGGAAAAAACAGGTGTCACTGAAGCTTTCTTT. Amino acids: CASMEKTGVTEAFF.

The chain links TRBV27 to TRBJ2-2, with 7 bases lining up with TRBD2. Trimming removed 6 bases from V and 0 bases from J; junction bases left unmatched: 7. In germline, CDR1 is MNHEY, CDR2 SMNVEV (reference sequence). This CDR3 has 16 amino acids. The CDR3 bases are TGTGCCAGCAGCAGGAAGCGGGAACCGAACACCGGGGAGCTGTTTTTT. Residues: CASSRKREPNTGELFF.

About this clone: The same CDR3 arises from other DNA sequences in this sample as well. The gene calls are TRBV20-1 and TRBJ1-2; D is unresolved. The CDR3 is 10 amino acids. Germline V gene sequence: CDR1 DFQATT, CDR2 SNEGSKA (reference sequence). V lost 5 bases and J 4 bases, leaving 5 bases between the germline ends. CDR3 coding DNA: TGCAGTGCTCTGCTCTATGGCTACACCTTC. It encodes CSALLYGYTF.

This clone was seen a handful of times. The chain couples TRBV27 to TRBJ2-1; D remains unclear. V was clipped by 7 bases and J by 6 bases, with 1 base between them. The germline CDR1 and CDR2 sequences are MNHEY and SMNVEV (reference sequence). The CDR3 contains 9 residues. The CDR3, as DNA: TGTGCCAGCACCAATGAGCAGTTCTTC. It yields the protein CASTNEQFF.

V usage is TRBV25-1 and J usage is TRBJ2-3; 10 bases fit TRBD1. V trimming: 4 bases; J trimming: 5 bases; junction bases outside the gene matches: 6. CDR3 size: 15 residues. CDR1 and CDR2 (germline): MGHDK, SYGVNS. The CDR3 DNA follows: TGTGCCAGCAGTGCCCGACAGGGGGCGGGAGATACGCAGTATTTT. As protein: CASSARQGAGDTQYF.

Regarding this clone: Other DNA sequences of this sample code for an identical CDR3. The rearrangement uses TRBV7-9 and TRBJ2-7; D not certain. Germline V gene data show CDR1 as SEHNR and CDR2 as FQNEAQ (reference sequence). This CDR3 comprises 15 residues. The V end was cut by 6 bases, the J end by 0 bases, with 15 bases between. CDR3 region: CASSPAGMSSYEQYF. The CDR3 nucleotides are TGTGCCAGCAGTCCAGCCGGTATGAGCTCCTACGAGCAGTACTTC.

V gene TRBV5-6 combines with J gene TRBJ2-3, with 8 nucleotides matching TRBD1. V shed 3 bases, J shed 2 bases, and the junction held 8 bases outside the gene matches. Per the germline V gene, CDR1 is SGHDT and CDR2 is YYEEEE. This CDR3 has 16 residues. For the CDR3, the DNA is TGTGCCAGCAGCTCGAGACGACAGGGGATCACAGATACGCAGTATTTT. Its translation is CASSSRRQGITDTQYF. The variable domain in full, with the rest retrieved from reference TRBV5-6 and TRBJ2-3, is DAGVTQSPTHLIKTRGQQVTLRCSPKSGHDTVSWYQQALGQGPQFIFQYYEEEERQRGNFPDRFSGHQFPNYSSELNVNALLLGDSALYLCASSSRRQGITDTQYFGPGTRLTVL.

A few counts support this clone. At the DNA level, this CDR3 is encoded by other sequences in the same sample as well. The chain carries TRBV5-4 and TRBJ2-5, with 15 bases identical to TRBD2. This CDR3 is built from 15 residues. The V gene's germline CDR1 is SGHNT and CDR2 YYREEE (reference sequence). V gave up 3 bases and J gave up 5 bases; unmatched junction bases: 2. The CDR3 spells CASSSGLAGGETQYF. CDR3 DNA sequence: TGTGCCAGCAGCTCGGGACTAGCGGGAGGCGAGACCCAGTACTTC.

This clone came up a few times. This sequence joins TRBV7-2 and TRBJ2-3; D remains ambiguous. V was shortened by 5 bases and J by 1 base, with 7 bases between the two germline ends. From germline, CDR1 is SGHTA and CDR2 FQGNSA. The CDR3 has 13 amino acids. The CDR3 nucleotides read TGTGCCAGCAGCCCTTCTCGCACAGATACGCAGTATTTT. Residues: CASSPSRTDTQYF.

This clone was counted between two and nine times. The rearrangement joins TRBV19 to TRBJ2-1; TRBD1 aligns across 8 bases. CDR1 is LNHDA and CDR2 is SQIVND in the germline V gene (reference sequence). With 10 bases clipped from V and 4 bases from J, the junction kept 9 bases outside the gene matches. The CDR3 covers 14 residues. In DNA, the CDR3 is TGTGCCACCTCAGGACAGGGCGCATACAATGAGCAGTTCTTC. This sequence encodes CATSGQGAYNEQFF.